This TCR beta chain was profiled in a study of CD8 T cells in ankylosing spondylitis. Germline loops: CDR1 MNHNS, CDR2 SASEGT. Trimming took off 6 bases at V and 7 bases at J, with 16 bases between the two ends. There are 14 residues in the CDR3. Of note for this clonotype: What it binds is not known.

Library preparation for TCR beta used quantitative 5'-RACE with molecular barcodes. TCRdb analysed the 5' RACE reads with MiXCR anew, one entry per CDR3 protein. This sample yields a few hundred thousand distinct CDR3 sequences, of which approximately 22% are seen a single time; around 13% belongs to the top ten. Study-level results: Reports of some motif variants in reactive arthritis synovial fluid and blood predate this one. Disease-linked clones were reportedly significantly enriched in matched ankylosing spondylitis synovial fluid.

The receptor was derived from a male donor with ankylosing spondylitis or in good health (not recorded which). Sequenced: blood, either unsorted or a sorted T cell fraction (not recorded which). The chain links TRBV6-1 to TRBJ1-3; D not certain. CDR3 loop: CASSPPDGGNTIYF. As DNA, the CDR3 is TGTGCCAGCAGCCCCCCGGACGGCGGCAACACCATATATTTT.